This T cell receptor (beta chain) was found in a study of T cell changes during pregnancy in multiple sclerosis. The CDR3 covers 16 residues. Germline CDR1 is LNHDA and CDR2 is SQIVND (reference sequence). Trimming stripped 6 bases from V and 4 bases from J, with 19 bases between. Libraries were prepared by immunoSEQ multiplex PCR; TCRdb keeps only in-frame clonotypes and omits some of them. Found here are almost 35,000 clones, 90% of them singletons; the top ten hold around 11%. This clonotype originated in a female donor with multiple sclerosis, enrolled in a pregnancy study. This material consisted of CD8+ T cells from peripheral blood mononuclear cells, taken before pregnancy. V and J are TRBV19 and TRBJ1-5, with D unclear. As DNA, the CDR3 is TGTGCCAGTAGGACCTCAACGGCGACTATTAATCAGCCCCAGCATTTT. This codes for CASRTSTATINQPQHF.